A selection of T cell receptor beta chains follows, all from one sample in a study of T-cell reconstitution after alpha-beta-depleted transplantation in children. From the PCR reads, TCRdb called clonotypes with MiXCR, one entry per CDR3 protein. In the table there are hundreds of thousands of distinct CDR3 sequences, roughly 13% of which are singletons. Sequences were derived from PBMCs, sampled before TCRalphabeta/CD19-depleted stem cell transplant. These receptors all stem from a girl aged 2 to 10 with congenital amegakaryocytic thrombocytopenia, due to receive a stem cell transplant. Both conserved end residues are part of each CDR3. The D gene is left open where the match is weak. The size entry is marked missing in some rows and otherwise reads once, few, many or a size class.

many,.,TRBJ2-1,TRBV20-1,CSARDAGNEQFF,TGCAGTGCTAGAGATGCGGGCAATGAGCAGTTCTTC
.,.,TRBJ2-1,TRBV12-3/TRBV12-4,CASSPDGTYNEQFF,TGTGCCAGCAGTCCCGACGGGACCTACAATGAGCAGTTCTTC
.,TRBD2,TRBJ2-3,TRBV6-1,CASSRTSGRLTQGTDTQYF,TGTGCCAGCAGCAGGACTAGCGGGAGACTCACGCAGGGCACAGATACGCAGTATTTT
.,.,TRBJ2-1,TRBV24-1,CATSDEGEGEFF,TGTGCCACCAGTGATGAGGGAGAGGGGGAGTTCTTC
once,.,TRBJ1-6,TRBV5-5,CASSWSGDSCSYNSPLHF,TGTGCCAGCAGCTGGAGTGGGGACTCGTGCTCCTATAATTCACCCCTCCACTTT
few,TRBD2,TRBJ2-3,TRBV30,CAWKLAGSGTQYF,TGTGCCTGGAAGTTAGCGGGATCGGGTACGCAGTATTTT
.,.,TRBJ1-2,TRBV3-1,CASSQLGQGSYGYTF,TGTGCCAGCAGCCAGCTGGGACAAGGGTCCTATGGCTACACCTTC
few,TRBD1,TRBJ2-7,TRBV29-1,CSVGTVPGEQYF,TGCAGCGTCGGGACAGTTCCGGGCGAGCAGTACTTC
many,.,TRBJ1-5,TRBV7-2,CASSLISDSNQPQHF,TGTGCCAGCAGCTTAATCAGTGATAGCAATCAGCCCCAGCATTTT
few,TRBD1,TRBJ2-1,TRBV28,CASSLVLTGPGNEQFF,TGTGCCAGCAGTTTAGTCTTGACAGGGCCAGGCAATGAGCAGTTCTTC
many,.,TRBJ2-2,TRBV5-1,CATRLGNGELFF,TGCGCCACCCGGCTCGGCAACGGGGAGCTGTTTTTT
.,TRBD1,TRBJ2-3,TRBV7-7,CASSKGALGTDTQYF,TGTGCCAGCAGCAAGGGGGCTTTGGGGACAGATACGCAGTATTTT
many,.,TRBJ1-3,TRBV19,CASSKTVTSGNTIYF,TGTGCCAGTAGTAAGACAGTGACCTCTGGAAACACCATATATTTT
many,.,TRBJ2-7,TRBV7-6,CASSLLTETYEQYF,TGTGCCAGCAGCTTATTGACAGAGACGTACGAGCAGTACTTC
.,.,TRBJ2-7,TRBV2,CASRGKDSTHRPEEQYF,TGTGCCAGCAGGGGAAAGGACAGCACACATAGACCTGAAGAGCAGTACTTC
many,.,TRBJ1-1,TRBV6-1,CASSNIRLRHTEAFF,TGTGCCAGCAGCAATATCAGGCTACGACACACTGAAGCTTTCTTT
few,TRBD1,TRBJ2-7,TRBV12-3/TRBV12-4,CASTRTGTGEYEQYF,TGTGCCAGCACTCGGACCGGGACAGGGGAGTACGAGCAGTACTTC
few,.,TRBJ2-5,TRBV19,CASSPVAARETQYF,TGTGCCAGTAGTCCCGTAGCAGCGAGAGAGACCCAGTACTTC
.,TRBD2,TRBJ2-3,TRBV5-1,CASSPYAGGIADTQYF,TGCGCCAGCAGCCCCTATGCGGGAGGGATCGCAGATACGCAGTATTTT
.,.,TRBJ2-5,TRBV24-1,CATSTGETQYF,TGTGCCACCAGCACGGGGGAGACCCAGTACTTC
many,.,TRBJ1-1,TRBV12-3/TRBV12-4,CASRTFRGREDTEAFF,TGTGCCAGCAGGACATTCCGGGGCAGGGAAGACACTGAAGCTTTCTTT
.,TRBD2,TRBJ2-3,TRBV15,CATSSAHLAGTDTQYF,TGTGCCACCAGCAGTGCCCACCTAGCGGGCACAGATACGCAGTATTTT
few,.,TRBJ1-1,TRBV7-9,CASSRQLNEAFF,TGTGCCAGCAGTAGGCAGCTGAATGAAGCTTTCTTT
many,.,TRBJ2-3,TRBV6-5,CASSSRWSLDTQYF,TGTGCCAGCAGTTCCCGCTGGTCTTTAGATACGCAGTATTTT
many,.,TRBJ2-1,TRBV11-1,CASSWETGLEHEQFF,TGTGCCAGCAGCTGGGAAACAGGACTCGAACATGAGCAGTTCTTC
many,TRBD1,TRBJ2-7,TRBV10-3,CAISADRDYEQYF,TGTGCCATCAGTGCGGACAGGGACTACGAGCAGTACTTC
many,.,TRBJ2-5,TRBV4-2,CASSPRGEDKKETQYF,TGTGCCAGCAGCCCTCGAGGGGAAGACAAGAAAGAGACCCAGTACTTC
many,TRBD2,TRBJ2-3,TRBV20-1,CSARGGRADTQYF,TGCAGTGCTCGGGGCGGGAGGGCCGATACGCAGTATTTT
few,.,TRBJ1-3,TRBV7-8,CASSLGHTWTFSGNTIYF,TGTGCCAGCAGCTTAGGCCATACCTGGACTTTCTCTGGAAACACCATATATTTT
many,.,TRBJ2-1,TRBV5-1,CASSLAERSSYNEQFF,TGCGCCAGCAGCTTGGCCGAGCGGAGCTCCTACAATGAGCAGTTCTTC
.,TRBD1,TRBJ2-7,TRBV15,CATSSRTGYEQYF,TGTGCCACCAGCAGCCGGACAGGGTACGAGCAGTACTTC
many,TRBD2,TRBJ2-1,TRBV20-1,CSASRLAGPSNEQFF,TGCAGTGCTAGCCGACTAGCGGGGCCTAGCAATGAGCAGTTCTTC
.,TRBD2,TRBJ2-2,TRBV7-9,CASSQLAGDGTGELFF,TGTGCCAGCAGCCAACTAGCGGGAGATGGCACCGGGGAGCTGTTTTTT
.,TRBD1,TRBJ2-7,TRBV29-1,CSVFPSGTGGYEQYF,TGCAGCGTCTTCCCTTCCGGGACAGGGGGCTACGAGCAGTACTTC
many,.,TRBJ1-2,TRBV5-1,CASSSPDYGYTF,TGCGCCAGCAGCTCGCCGGACTATGGCTACACCTTC
many,.,TRBJ1-2,TRBV6-5,CASSYSGFGRGVVNYGYTF,TGTGCCAGCAGTTACTCGGGATTTGGGCGGGGGGTTGTTAACTATGGCTACACCTTC
few,.,TRBJ1-3,TRBV5-7,CASSLGHLGSGNTIYF,TGTGCCAGCAGCCTGGGACACCTGGGGTCTGGAAACACCATATATTTT
many,.,TRBJ1-1,TRBV4-1,CASSHLDLRRTEAFF,TGCGCCAGCAGCCACCTAGATTTACGGAGGACTGAAGCTTTCTTT
.,.,TRBJ2-3,TRBV12-3/TRBV12-4,CASTPLRGDTDTQYF,TGTGCCAGCACCCCTCTCAGGGGAGACACAGATACGCAGTATTTT
many,TRBD1,TRBJ1-2,TRBV12-3/TRBV12-4,CASSTGQGSYGYTF,TGTGCCAGCAGTACCGGACAGGGGAGCTATGGCTACACCTTC
many,TRBD2,TRBJ2-7,TRBV20-1,CSARPAGVYEQYF,TGCAGTGCCCGGCCAGCGGGAGTATACGAGCAGTACTTC
few,.,TRBJ1-6,TRBV5-1,CASSLAQDNSPLHF,TGCGCCAGCAGCTTGGCACAGGATAATTCACCCCTCCACTTT
few,TRBD1,TRBJ1-5,TRBV19,CASSSQGAGQPQHF,TGTGCCAGTAGTAGCCAGGGGGCTGGACAGCCCCAGCATTTT
many,.,TRBJ2-7,TRBV11-2,CASSLGQDFYEQYF,TGTGCCAGCAGCTTAGGGCAGGATTTCTACGAGCAGTACTTC
many,.,TRBJ2-7,TRBV20-1,CSARETRGFSYEQYF,TGCAGTGCTAGAGAAACGAGGGGTTTTTCCTACGAGCAGTACTTC
once,TRBD2,TRBJ2-7,TRBV5-1,CASSLSTTSDRPYELYF,TGCGCCAGCAGCTTATCGACCACTAGCGACCGGCCCTACGAGCTGTACTTC
few,.,TRBJ2-5,TRBV7-7,CATNPGTQYF,TGTGCCACTAACCCGGGGACCCAGTACTTC
many,.,TRBJ2-1,TRBV7-2,CASSLIRGNEQFF,TGTGCCAGCAGCTTAATCAGGGGCAATGAGCAGTTCTTC
.,.,TRBJ2-5,TRBV7-9,CASTSSLQETQYF,TGTGCCAGCACGAGCTCCCTACAAGAGACCCAGTACTTC
many,TRBD2,TRBJ2-5,TRBV20-1,CSASTRGEETQYF,TGCAGTGCTAGTACACGGGGGGAAGAGACCCAGTACTTC
.,TRBD1,TRBJ2-6,TRBV18,CASSGQGRHFTGANVLTF,TGTGCCAGCTCAGGACAGGGCCGGCACTTTACTGGGGCCAACGTCCTGACTTTC
many,TRBD1,TRBJ2-5,TRBV7-6,CASSLAGTGSETQYF,TGTGCCAGCAGCTTAGCCGGGACAGGGTCAGAGACCCAGTACTTC